One sample yielded the 7 T cell receptor beta chains listed below, sequenced in a study of shared clonotypes between healthy human individuals. Profiling relied on immunoSEQ multiplex PCR, and the TCRdb table lists in-frame clones only, not all of them. Of around 600,000 clones listed, approximately 95% are singletons. CD45RO-negative, CCR7-positively selected cells formed the naive CD8 fraction, excluding terminally differentiated effector memory CD45RA+ cells. Material for sequencing was naive CD8+ T cells sorted from blood. The receptors here all came from a woman younger than 45 in good health.

This clone was seen just once. CDR3 sequence (DNA): TGTGCCAGCAGTCAACCGACAGAGGTCCAAGAGACCCAGTACTTC. Translated: CASSQPTEVQETQYF. The chain has TRBV6-1 and TRBJ2-5; a possible D gene is TRBD1 (5 bases). Between the trimmed V and J ends, which lost 5 bases and 1 base, there was a span of 14 bases. From germline, CDR1 is MNHNS and CDR2 SASEGT. This CDR3 has 15 residues.

The V gene is TRBV25-1, the J gene TRBJ2-5, with 7 bases that match TRBD2. With 2 bases clipped from V and 7 bases from J, the junction kept 10 bases outside the gene matches. Germline V CDR1 and CDR2: MGHDK, SYGVNS. The CDR3 length is 15 residues. CDR3 protein: CASSENVGAGVTQYF. The CDR3, as DNA: TGTGCCAGCAGTGAAAACGTAGGCGCGGGAGTGACCCAGTACTTC.

CDR3 DNA sequence: TGTGCCTGGGGATATACAGGGATGGGTGAAAAACTGTTTTTT. Protein product: CAWGYTGMGEKLFF. The V gene is TRBV30, the J gene TRBJ1-4, with a possible D match to TRBD1 (6 bases). The CDR3 spans 14 residues. Germline CDR1 GTSNPN, CDR2 SVGIG (reference sequence). The V end was cut by 5 bases, the J end by 7 bases, with 17 bases between.

The chain joins TRBV6-5 to TRBJ2-6; D ambiguous. Trimming pared 5 bases from V and 4 bases from J, leaving 12 bases between. Germline V lookup: CDR1 MNHEY, CDR2 SVGAGI. The CDR3 runs 15 residues. This CDR3 is CASSPLGMGANVLTF. As DNA, the CDR3 is TGTGCCAGCAGTCCTTTGGGGATGGGGGCCAACGTCCTGACTTTC.

The chain recombines TRBV7-9 with TRBJ2-7; 9 nucleotides agree with TRBD1. CDR1 is SEHNR and CDR2 is FQNEAQ in the germline V gene (reference sequence). CDR3 length equals 16 residues. The J segment lost 3 bases and the V segment lost 5 bases, leaving 11 bases of the junction unmatched. The CDR3 reads CASSNHGTGFGYEQYF. The CDR3 DNA reads as TGTGCCAGCAGCAATCACGGGACAGGGTTCGGCTACGAGCAGTACTTC.

This clone was counted a few times. V gene TRBV5-1 combines with J gene TRBJ1-4; D gene uncertain. CDR3 length equals 13 residues. Trimming cost V 1 base and J 5 bases, with 6 bases left between them. Germline V gives CDR1 SGHRS, CDR2 YFSETQ. CDR3 nucleotides: TGCGCCAGCAGCTTGTTGGGGAATGAAAAACTGTTTTTT. This sequence encodes CASSLLGNEKLFF. Combining the CDR3 with reference TRBV5-1 and TRBJ1-4 gives the whole variable domain KAGVTQTPRYLIKTRGQQVTLSCSPISGHRSVSWYQQTPGQGLQFLFEYFSETQRNKGNFPGRFSGRQFSNSRSEMNVSTLELGDSALYLCASSLLGNEKLFFGSGTQLSVL.

The V gene is TRBV5-6, the J gene TRBJ2-6; D call uncertain. V was cut by 4 bases and J by 0 bases, with 5 bases left in between. The CDR3 contains 14 residues. CDR1 is SGHDT and CDR2 is YYEEEE in the germline V gene. CDR3: CASSISSGANVLTF. CDR3 bases: TGTGCCAGCAGCATCAGCTCTGGGGCCAACGTCCTGACTTTC.